This T cell receptor (beta chain) was identified during a study of vaccination and CD4 T cells after COVID-19. Overall study context: Convalescent patients, SARS-CoV-2 positive by nasal swab PCR, comprised 9 or 10 mild cases and one severe case. Two mRNA vaccine doses were given, either BNT162b2 or mRNA-1273.

Losses at the gene ends were 6 bases for V and 5 bases for J; bases not matched to a gene: 11. The CDR3 contains 15 residues. The germline CDR1 and CDR2 sequences are SGHNT and YENEEA. Treatment noted: approximately nine-day PBMC culture with coronavirus spike peptide pools or control peptides (ViraFEST assay). A word on this clonotype: Its matching antigen is unknown.

Cultured CD4+ T cells had their DNA profiled by the Oncomine TCR Beta short-read assay. Each CDR3 protein gets one entry after TCRdb re-called the PCR reads with MiXCR. The sample carries 7,500 to 10,000 distinct CDR3 sequences, roughly half recorded once. This sequence joins TRBV11-3 and TRBJ2-5, with TRBD1 matching 8 bases. The sequenced material came from CD4+ T cells from blood, cultured in vitro. The receptor comes from a human donor who had recovered from COVID-19. The CDR3 reads CASSSGGAARETQYF. The CDR3 DNA follows: TGTGCCAGCAGTTCAGGGGGCGCCGCGAGGGAGACCCAGTACTTC.